Each of the 9 T cell receptor beta chains below was sequenced from the same sample in a study of cytomegalovirus exposure and HLA in healthy donors. Here immunoSEQ multiplex PCR was the method, and the copy in TCRdb shows in-frame clones only, minus some. This table has some 120,000 clones, roughly 90% appearing once. The sample consisted of PBMCs. These receptor sequences come from a woman between 18 and 29 years old in good health and CMV-seronegative.

The rearrangement links TRBV2 to TRBJ2-2; a weak D match, TRBD1 (6 bases). Trimming left V 4 bases short and J 1 base short, with 7 bases between. In germline, CDR1 is SNHLY, CDR2 FYNNEI. The CDR3 runs to 14 residues. CDR3 bases: TGTGCCAGCAGTGGGACAGTGAACACCGGGGAGCTGTTTTTT. It codes for CASSGTVNTGELFF.

V and J are TRBV11-2 and TRBJ2-7; D perhaps matches TRBD1 (6 bases). V was trimmed by 6 bases and J by 3 bases, leaving 15 bases between them. The germline V gene encodes CDR1 SGHAT and CDR2 FQNNGV. The CDR3 is 14 residues long. CDR3 protein: CASRPLVGHYEQYF. The CDR3 region has the DNA TGTGCCAGCAGACCCCTCGTGGGACACTACGAGCAGTACTTC.

The genes are TRBV10-3 and TRBJ2-1, with D possibly being TRBD2 (5 bases). CDR1 ENHRY and CDR2 SYGVKD come from the germline V gene. The V end was cut by 5 bases, the J end by 4 bases, with 15 bases between. This CDR3 has 15 amino acids. In DNA, the CDR3 is TGTGCCATCAGTCCGGACTCCGGAAGGTACAATGAGCAGTTCTTC. This gives the protein CAISPDSGRYNEQFF.

This clone was seen a few times. This chain connects TRBV5-5 to TRBJ1-2; D might be TRBD1 (6 bases). V lost 0 bases and J lost 1, with 16 bases in between. The CDR3 is 17 residues long. Germline V gene sequence: CDR1 SGHKS, CDR2 YYEKEE (reference sequence). CDR3 loop: CASSLVGAGHFNYGYTF. As DNA, the CDR3 is TGTGCCAGCAGCTTGGTGGGGGCCGGACATTTTAACTATGGCTACACCTTC.

The chain has TRBV7-3 and TRBJ1-2; 9 nucleotides match TRBD1. The CDR3 is made up of 13 amino acids. Germline CDR1 SGHTA, CDR2 FQGTGA. Germline trimming cut 5 bases from V and 7 bases from J; bases unmatched to any gene: 5. The CDR3 region is CASSAGQGGGYTF. Written as DNA, the CDR3 is TGTGCCAGCAGCGCGGGACAGGGAGGTGGCTACACCTTC.

V usage is TRBV9 and J usage is TRBJ2-7, with 9 bases that match TRBD1. Germline V gene data show CDR1 as SGDLS and CDR2 as YYNGEE. There are 14 residues in the CDR3. V dropped 2 bases and J dropped 4; count of bases not matched to a gene: 4. The CDR3: CASSVSDRGYEQYF. CDR3 nucleotides: TGTGCCAGCAGCGTTTCCGACAGGGGGTACGAGCAGTACTTC.

V and J are TRBV9 and TRBJ2-2, with a possible D match to TRBD1 (6 bases). Germline loops: CDR1 SGDLS, CDR2 YYNGEE. Trimming stripped 0 bases from V and 0 bases from J, with 9 bases between. The CDR3 runs to 16 residues. The CDR3 spells CASSVGTATNTGELFF. Written as DNA, the CDR3 is TGTGCCAGCAGCGTAGGGACAGCTACGAACACCGGGGAGCTGTTTTTT.

The rearrangement links TRBV27 to TRBJ2-7, with TRBD1 matching over 8 bases. From germline, CDR1 is MNHEY and CDR2 SMNVEV (reference sequence). The CDR3 contains 14 residues. Trimming took 6 bases from V and 2 from J; bases not matched to a gene: 6. The CDR3 DNA follows: TGTGCCAGCAGCCGGACAGGGCTTCCCTACGAGCAGTACTTC. Translated: CASSRTGLPYEQYF.

The rearrangement uses TRBV19 and TRBJ2-1; a possible D gene is TRBD1 (6 bases). Trimming stripped 1 base from V and 1 base from J, with 11 bases between. From germline, CDR1 is LNHDA and CDR2 SQIVND (reference sequence). The CDR3 consists of 16 residues. This CDR3 is CASSIVGTNSYNEQFF. DNA of the CDR3: TGTGCCAGTAGTATAGTGGGGACAAATTCCTACAATGAGCAGTTCTTC.